This T cell receptor (beta chain) was recorded in a study of monozygotic twins with inflammatory bowel disease. TCRdb reanalyzed the 5' RACE reads and collapses them to one entry per CDR3 protein, without DNA. The specimen's table records fewer than 550,000 distinct CDR3 sequences. In the case of this clonotype: Its antigen is not known.

The length of the CDR3 is 14 residues. Germline CDR1 reads LNHDA; CDR2 reads SQIVND (reference sequence). Study-level results: Since immunosuppressive treatments differed, patient repertoires may have gained added variability.

J is TRBJ2-7 and V is TRBV19; no DNA is available, so the TRBD2 call from TCRdb remains unchecked. The sample consisted of blood. The receptor's source is a human donor with ulcerative colitis or Crohn's disease, or a healthy co-twin of an affected twin (not recorded which). This CDR3 is CASRRTSGGYEQYF.